A selection of T cell receptor beta chains follows, all from one sample in a study of blood T cell repertoires in COVID-19. Here immunoSEQ multiplex PCR was the method, and the copy in TCRdb shows in-frame clones only, minus some. The data contain 95,000 to 110,000 clones, more than 80% of them singletons. The sequenced sample was peripheral blood. Receptors were obtained from a woman aged 55 to 70 with acute or convalescent COVID-19. CDR3s include the opening cysteine and the closing phenylalanine or tryptophan. D genes are given only for firm matches.

V gene: TRBV19; D gene: .; J gene: TRBJ2-3; CDR3 protein: CASSIGWPFGTDTQYF
V gene: TRBV6-5; D gene: TRBD1; J gene: TRBJ2-7; CDR3 protein: CASSPGQALEQYF
V gene: TRBV6-5; D gene: TRBD1; J gene: TRBJ1-1; CDR3 protein: CASTRDRVLTEAFF
V gene: TRBV2; D gene: .; J gene: TRBJ1-6; CDR3 protein: CAGGDSGNSPLHF
V gene: TRBV5-1; D gene: .; J gene: TRBJ1-1; CDR3 protein: CASSLEPGRTEAFF
V gene: TRBV7-9; D gene: .; J gene: TRBJ1-1; CDR3 protein: CASSPMRGGNTEAFF
V gene: TRBV3-1/TRBV3-2; D gene: .; J gene: TRBJ1-2; CDR3 protein: CASSPSAAGYGYTF
V gene: TRBV18; D gene: .; J gene: TRBJ1-1; CDR3 protein: CASSTQGTEAFF
V gene: TRBV2; D gene: .; J gene: TRBJ2-7; CDR3 protein: CASSEVRRLLGEQYF
V gene: TRBV23-1; D gene: .; J gene: TRBJ1-5; CDR3 protein: CASSQSMDSYSNQPQHF
V gene: TRBV2; D gene: .; J gene: TRBJ1-2; CDR3 protein: CASSEARRAYGYTF
V gene: TRBV9; D gene: TRBD1; J gene: TRBJ1-1; CDR3 protein: CASSAGQGTEAFF
V gene: TRBV19; D gene: TRBD2; J gene: TRBJ2-1; CDR3 protein: CASSALALAGKSSYNEQFF
V gene: TRBV5-6; D gene: TRBD1; J gene: TRBJ1-2; CDR3 protein: CASSLAGTVIYGYTF
V gene: TRBV11-1; D gene: TRBD2; J gene: TRBJ2-5; CDR3 protein: CAIDSGGTQYF
V gene: TRBV6-4; D gene: .; J gene: TRBJ2-1; CDR3 protein: CASSSLGAVNEQFF
V gene: TRBV19; D gene: TRBD1; J gene: TRBJ1-2; CDR3 protein: CASSLGTGSISYGYTF
V gene: TRBV24-1; D gene: .; J gene: TRBJ2-1; CDR3 protein: CATSDLGGIGYNEQFF
V gene: TRBV5-6; D gene: TRBD1; J gene: TRBJ1-1; CDR3 protein: CASSHSGTANTEAFF
V gene: TRBV19; D gene: TRBD2; J gene: TRBJ2-1; CDR3 protein: CASSTFMGASGTNEQFF
V gene: TRBV30; D gene: .; J gene: TRBJ1-1; CDR3 protein: CAWSNPGTEAFF
V gene: TRBV24-1; D gene: .; J gene: TRBJ1-2; CDR3 protein: CAPDGGLDYGYTF
V gene: TRBV27; D gene: TRBD1; J gene: TRBJ1-6; CDR3 protein: CASSLDRVWSPLHF
V gene: TRBV2; D gene: .; J gene: TRBJ1-5; CDR3 protein: CASSDPGAQPQHF
V gene: TRBV5-4; D gene: .; J gene: TRBJ2-5; CDR3 protein: CASSLEPYVGETQYF
V gene: TRBV7-8; D gene: .; J gene: TRBJ1-1; CDR3 protein: CASSLAGGFSTEAFF
V gene: TRBV29-1; D gene: .; J gene: TRBJ1-1; CDR3 protein: CSVELYGWTEAFF
V gene: TRBV2; D gene: .; J gene: TRBJ1-5; CDR3 protein: CASSEYSGGGRQPQHF
V gene: TRBV29-1; D gene: TRBD1; J gene: TRBJ1-5; CDR3 protein: CSVRDRDANQPQHF
V gene: TRBV7-2; D gene: .; J gene: TRBJ2-3; CDR3 protein: CASSSRLVSDTQYF
V gene: TRBV11-1; D gene: .; J gene: TRBJ1-2; CDR3 protein: CASSPLGGYGYTF
V gene: TRBV19; D gene: .; J gene: TRBJ1-1; CDR3 protein: CASTRDTDFTEAFF
V gene: TRBV7-8; D gene: TRBD1; J gene: TRBJ2-2; CDR3 protein: CASSLWGQGSANTGELFF
V gene: TRBV28; D gene: TRBD1; J gene: TRBJ1-2; CDR3 protein: CASTPTGASYTF
V gene: TRBV28; D gene: TRBD2; J gene: TRBJ2-7; CDR3 protein: CASASGGGSYEQYF
V gene: TRBV5-1; D gene: TRBD1; J gene: TRBJ1-6; CDR3 protein: CASSLEDRANSPLHF
V gene: TRBV10-2; D gene: TRBD2; J gene: TRBJ2-5; CDR3 protein: CASRFSGRQETQYF
V gene: TRBV28; D gene: .; J gene: TRBJ2-2; CDR3 protein: CASSSGGGDSTGELFF
V gene: TRBV2; D gene: .; J gene: TRBJ1-1; CDR3 protein: CASSGVTGGRTEAFF
V gene: TRBV7-2; D gene: TRBD2; J gene: TRBJ2-1; CDR3 protein: CASSAQLAGGRQFF
V gene: TRBV12-3/TRBV12-4; D gene: .; J gene: TRBJ1-6; CDR3 protein: CASRRDGGSPLHF
V gene: TRBV6-1; D gene: .; J gene: TRBJ2-7; CDR3 protein: CASSEPASSYEQYF
V gene: TRBV2; D gene: TRBD2; J gene: TRBJ2-2; CDR3 protein: CASELRTSYTGELFF
V gene: TRBV2; D gene: TRBD1; J gene: TRBJ1-5; CDR3 protein: CASRDREGSQPQHF
V gene: TRBV29-1; D gene: TRBD1; J gene: TRBJ1-1; CDR3 protein: CSVPSTGEAFF
V gene: TRBV5-1; D gene: TRBD2; J gene: TRBJ2-1; CDR3 protein: CASSSGLADYNEQFF
V gene: TRBV11-3; D gene: TRBD1; J gene: TRBJ1-2; CDR3 protein: CASSSGTGKGYGYTF
V gene: TRBV6-5; D gene: TRBD1; J gene: TRBJ2-1; CDR3 protein: CASSSHRGQFF
V gene: TRBV11-2; D gene: TRBD1; J gene: TRBJ2-5; CDR3 protein: CASSLDRIETQYF
V gene: TRBV10-3; D gene: TRBD2; J gene: TRBJ2-1; CDR3 protein: CAISGGGYLDEQFF
V gene: TRBV11-2; D gene: TRBD2; J gene: TRBJ2-1; CDR3 protein: CASSPTAEREHNEQFF
V gene: TRBV5-4; D gene: TRBD2; J gene: TRBJ2-2; CDR3 protein: CASSYGRRGTGELFF
V gene: TRBV6-1; D gene: .; J gene: TRBJ2-7; CDR3 protein: CASSEQGSYEQYF
V gene: TRBV27; D gene: .; J gene: TRBJ1-2; CDR3 protein: CASSPGTISHGYTF
V gene: TRBV11-2; D gene: .; J gene: TRBJ1-4; CDR3 protein: CASSFSDFATNEKLFF